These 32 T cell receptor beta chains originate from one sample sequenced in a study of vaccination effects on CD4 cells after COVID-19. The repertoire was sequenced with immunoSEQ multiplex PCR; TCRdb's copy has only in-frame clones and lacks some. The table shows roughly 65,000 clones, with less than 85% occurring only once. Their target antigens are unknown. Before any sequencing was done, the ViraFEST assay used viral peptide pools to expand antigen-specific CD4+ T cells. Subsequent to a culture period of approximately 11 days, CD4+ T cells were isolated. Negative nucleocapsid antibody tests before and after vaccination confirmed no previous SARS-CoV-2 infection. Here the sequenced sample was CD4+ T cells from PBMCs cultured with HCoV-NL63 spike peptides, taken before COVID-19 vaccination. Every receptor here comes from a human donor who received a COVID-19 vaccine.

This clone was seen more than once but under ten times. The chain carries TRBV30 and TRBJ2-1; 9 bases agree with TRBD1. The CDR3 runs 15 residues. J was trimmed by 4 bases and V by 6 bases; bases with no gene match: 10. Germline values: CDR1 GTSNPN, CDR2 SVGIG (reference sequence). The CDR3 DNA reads TGTGCCTGCTCCCTTGGGACAGGGTCTTACAATGAGCAGTTCTTC. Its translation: CACSLGTGSYNEQFF. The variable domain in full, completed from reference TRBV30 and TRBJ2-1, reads SQTIHQWPATLVQPVGSPLSLECTVEGTSNPNLYWYRQAAGRGLQLLFYSVGIGQISSEVPQNLSASRPQDRQFILSSKKLLLSDSGFYLCACSLGTGSYNEQFFGPGTRLTVL.

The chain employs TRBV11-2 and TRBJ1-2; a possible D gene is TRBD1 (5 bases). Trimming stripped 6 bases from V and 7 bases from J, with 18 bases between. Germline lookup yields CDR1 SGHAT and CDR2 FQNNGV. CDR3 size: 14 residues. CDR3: CASSSLGRDGGYTF. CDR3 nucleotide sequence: TGTGCCAGCAGTTCCTTGGGCAGGGATGGTGGCTACACCTTC.

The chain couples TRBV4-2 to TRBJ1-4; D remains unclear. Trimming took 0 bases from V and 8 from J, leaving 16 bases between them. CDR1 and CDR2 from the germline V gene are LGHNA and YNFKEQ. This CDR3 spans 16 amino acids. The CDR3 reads CASSQDTASMGEKLFF. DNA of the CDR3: TGTGCCAGCAGCCAAGATACGGCTAGCATGGGCGAAAAACTGTTTTTT.

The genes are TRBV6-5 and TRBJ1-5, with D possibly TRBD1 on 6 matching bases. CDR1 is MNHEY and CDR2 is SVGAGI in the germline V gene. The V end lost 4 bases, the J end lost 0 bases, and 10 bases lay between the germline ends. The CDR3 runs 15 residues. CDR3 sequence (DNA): TGTGCCAGCAGTTTCGGGACACCTAGCAATCAGCCCCAGCATTTT. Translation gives CASSFGTPSNQPQHF.

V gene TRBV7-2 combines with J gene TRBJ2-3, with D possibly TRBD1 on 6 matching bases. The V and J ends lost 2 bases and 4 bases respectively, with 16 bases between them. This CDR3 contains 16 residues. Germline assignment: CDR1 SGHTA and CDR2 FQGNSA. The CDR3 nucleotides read TGTGCCAGCAGCTTAAGGGCAGGGGATAGGGCAGATACGCAGTATTTT. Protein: CASSLRAGDRADTQYF.

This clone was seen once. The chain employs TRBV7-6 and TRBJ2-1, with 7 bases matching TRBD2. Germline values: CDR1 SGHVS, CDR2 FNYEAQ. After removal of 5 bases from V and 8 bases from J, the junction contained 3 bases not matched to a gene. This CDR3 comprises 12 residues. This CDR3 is CASSKGRDEQFF. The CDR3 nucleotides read TGTGCCAGCAGCAAGGGGAGGGATGAGCAGTTCTTC.

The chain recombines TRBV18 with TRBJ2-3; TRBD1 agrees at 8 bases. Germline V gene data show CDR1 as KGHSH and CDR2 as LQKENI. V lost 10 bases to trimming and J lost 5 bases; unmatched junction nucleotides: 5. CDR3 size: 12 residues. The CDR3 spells CATAQGEDTQYF. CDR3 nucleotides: TGTGCCACCGCACAGGGGGAAGATACGCAGTATTTT.

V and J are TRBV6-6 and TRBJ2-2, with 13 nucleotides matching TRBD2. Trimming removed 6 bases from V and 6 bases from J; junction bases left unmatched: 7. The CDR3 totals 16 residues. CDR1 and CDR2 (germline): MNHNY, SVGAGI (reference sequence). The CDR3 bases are TGTGCCAGCAGCTCAACTAGCGGGGGGGCCCCCGGGGAGCTGTTTTTT. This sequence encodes CASSSTSGGAPGELFF.

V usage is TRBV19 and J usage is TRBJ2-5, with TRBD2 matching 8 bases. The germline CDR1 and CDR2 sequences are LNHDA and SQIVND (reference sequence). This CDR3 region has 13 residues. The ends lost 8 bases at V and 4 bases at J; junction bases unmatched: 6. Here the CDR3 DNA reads TGTGCCAGTGCGGCGGGGGGCAGAGAGACCCAGTACTTC. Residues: CASAAGGRETQYF.

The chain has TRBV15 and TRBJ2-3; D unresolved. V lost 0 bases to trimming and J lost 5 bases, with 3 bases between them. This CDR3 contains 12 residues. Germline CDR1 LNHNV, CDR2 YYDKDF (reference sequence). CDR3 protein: CATSRELDTQYF. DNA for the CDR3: TGTGCCACCAGCAGAGAGTTAGATACGCAGTATTTT.

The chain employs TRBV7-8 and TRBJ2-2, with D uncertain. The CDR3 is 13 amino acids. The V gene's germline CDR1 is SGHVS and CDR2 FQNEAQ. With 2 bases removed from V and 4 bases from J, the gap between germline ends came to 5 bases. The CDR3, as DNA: TGTGCCAGCAGCTTAACGGTCACCGGGGAGCTGTTTTTT. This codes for CASSLTVTGELFF.

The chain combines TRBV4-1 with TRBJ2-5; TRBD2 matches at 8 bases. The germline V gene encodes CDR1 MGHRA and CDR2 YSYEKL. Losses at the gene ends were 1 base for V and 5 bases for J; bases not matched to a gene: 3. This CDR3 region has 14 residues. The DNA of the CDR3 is TGCGCCAGCAGCCAAGCGGGGGGGCGTGAGACCCAGTACTTC. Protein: CASSQAGGRETQYF.

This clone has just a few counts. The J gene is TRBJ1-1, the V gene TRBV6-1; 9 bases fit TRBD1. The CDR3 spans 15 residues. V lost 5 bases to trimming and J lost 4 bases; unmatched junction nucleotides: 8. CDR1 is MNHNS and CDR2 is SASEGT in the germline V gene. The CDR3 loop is CASSPLDRGGTEAFF. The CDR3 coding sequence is TGTGCCAGCAGTCCCCTGGACAGGGGAGGCACTGAAGCTTTCTTT.

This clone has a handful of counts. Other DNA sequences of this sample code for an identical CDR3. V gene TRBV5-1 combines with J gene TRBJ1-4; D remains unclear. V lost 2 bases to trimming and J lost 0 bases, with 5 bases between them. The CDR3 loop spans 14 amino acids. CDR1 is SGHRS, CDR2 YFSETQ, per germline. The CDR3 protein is CASSLGATNEKLFF. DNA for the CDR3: TGCGCCAGCAGCTTAGGAGCAACTAATGAAAAACTGTTTTTT.

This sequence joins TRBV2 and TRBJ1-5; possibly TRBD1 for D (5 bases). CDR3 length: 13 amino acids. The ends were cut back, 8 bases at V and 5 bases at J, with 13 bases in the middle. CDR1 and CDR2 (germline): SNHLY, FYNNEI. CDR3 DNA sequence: TGTGCCAGCGGGGGTCAGAGAGATCAGCCCCAGCATTTT. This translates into CASGGQRDQPQHF.

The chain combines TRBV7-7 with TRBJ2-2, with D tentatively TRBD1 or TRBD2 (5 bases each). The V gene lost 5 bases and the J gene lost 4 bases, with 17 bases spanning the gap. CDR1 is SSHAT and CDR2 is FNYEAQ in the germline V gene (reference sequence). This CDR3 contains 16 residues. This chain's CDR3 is CASSEAGTTSTGELFF. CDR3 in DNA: TGTGCCAGCAGCGAAGCCGGGACCACTAGCACCGGGGAGCTGTTTTTT.

The CDR3 sequence is CASSPYGGTGANVLTF. The CDR3 DNA is TGTGCCAGCTCACCATACGGGGGCACTGGGGCCAACGTCCTGACTTTC. This chain links TRBV18 with TRBJ2-6; D could derive from TRBD1 or TRBD2 (6 bases each). Trimming took off 2 bases at V and 2 bases at J, with 10 bases between the two ends. The CDR3 runs to 16 residues. Germline V gene data show CDR1 as KGHSH and CDR2 as LQKENI.

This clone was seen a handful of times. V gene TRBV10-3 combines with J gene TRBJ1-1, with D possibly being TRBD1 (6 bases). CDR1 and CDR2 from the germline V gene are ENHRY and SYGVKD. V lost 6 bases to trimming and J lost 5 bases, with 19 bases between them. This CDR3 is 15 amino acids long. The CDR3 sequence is CAIRDLTGRETEAFF. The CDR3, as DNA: TGTGCCATCAGGGACCTTACAGGGAGGGAGACTGAAGCTTTCTTT.

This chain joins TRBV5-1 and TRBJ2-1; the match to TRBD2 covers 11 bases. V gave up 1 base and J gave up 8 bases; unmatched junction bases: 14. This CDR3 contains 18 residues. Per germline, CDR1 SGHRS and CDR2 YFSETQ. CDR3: CASSLLAGGPLSGHEQFF. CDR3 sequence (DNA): TGCGCCAGCAGCTTGTTAGCGGGGGGGCCCCTCTCCGGCCATGAGCAGTTCTTC.

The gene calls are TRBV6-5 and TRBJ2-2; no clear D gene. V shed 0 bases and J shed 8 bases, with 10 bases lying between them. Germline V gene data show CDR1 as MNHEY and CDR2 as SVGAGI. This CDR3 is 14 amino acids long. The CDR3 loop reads CASSYSPVRGELFF. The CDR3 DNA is TGTGCCAGCAGTTACTCCCCAGTGCGGGGGGAGCTGTTTTTT.

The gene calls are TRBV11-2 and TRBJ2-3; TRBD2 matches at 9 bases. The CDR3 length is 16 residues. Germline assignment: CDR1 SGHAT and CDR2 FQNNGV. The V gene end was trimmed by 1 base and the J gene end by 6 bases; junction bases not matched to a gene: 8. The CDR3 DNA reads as TGTGCCAGCAGCTTAGTTGCGGGGGGGCCGTGGGATACGCAGTATTTT. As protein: CASSLVAGGPWDTQYF.

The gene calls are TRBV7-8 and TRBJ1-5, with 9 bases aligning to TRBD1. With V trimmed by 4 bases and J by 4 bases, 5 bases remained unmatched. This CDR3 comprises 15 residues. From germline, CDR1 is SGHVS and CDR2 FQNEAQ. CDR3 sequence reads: CASSSSGTGNQPQHF. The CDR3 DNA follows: TGTGCCAGCAGCTCCTCCGGGACAGGGAATCAGCCCCAGCATTTT.

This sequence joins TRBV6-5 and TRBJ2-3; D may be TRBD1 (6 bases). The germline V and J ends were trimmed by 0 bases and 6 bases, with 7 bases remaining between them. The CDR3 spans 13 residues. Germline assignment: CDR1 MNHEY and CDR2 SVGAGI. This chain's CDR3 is CASSYSRGDTQYF. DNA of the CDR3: TGTGCCAGCAGTTACTCTAGGGGGGATACGCAGTATTTT.

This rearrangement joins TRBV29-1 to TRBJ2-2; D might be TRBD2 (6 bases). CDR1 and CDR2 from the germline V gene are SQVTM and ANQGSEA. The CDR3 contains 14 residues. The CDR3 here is CSVMGGINTGELFF. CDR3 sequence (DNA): TGCAGTGTCATGGGAGGCATAAACACCGGGGAGCTGTTTTTT.

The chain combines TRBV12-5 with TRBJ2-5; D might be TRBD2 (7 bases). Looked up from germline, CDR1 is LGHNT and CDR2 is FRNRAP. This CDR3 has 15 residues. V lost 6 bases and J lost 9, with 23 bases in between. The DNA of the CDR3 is TGTGCTAGTGGCCTAATATGGGGGGGCCCAGGGGCCCAGTACTTC. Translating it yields CASGLIWGGPGAQYF.

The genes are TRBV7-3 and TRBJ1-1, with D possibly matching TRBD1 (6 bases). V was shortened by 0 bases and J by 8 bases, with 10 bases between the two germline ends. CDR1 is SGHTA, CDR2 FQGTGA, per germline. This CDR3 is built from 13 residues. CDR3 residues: CASSLTDGGEAFF. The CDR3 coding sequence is TGTGCCAGCAGCTTAACGGACGGGGGCGAAGCTTTCTTT.

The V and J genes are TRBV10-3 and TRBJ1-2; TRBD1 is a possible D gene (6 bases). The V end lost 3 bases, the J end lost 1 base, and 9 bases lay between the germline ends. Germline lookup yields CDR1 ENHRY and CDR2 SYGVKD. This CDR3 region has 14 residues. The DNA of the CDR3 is TGTGCCATCAGTGAACGGACAGATAACTATGGCTACACCTTC. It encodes CAISERTDNYGYTF.

This CDR3 is CASTSQGQIPNSPLHF. The CDR3, as DNA: TGTGCCAGCACCAGCCAGGGGCAAATCCCCAATTCACCCCTCCACTTT. The chain carries TRBV14 and TRBJ1-6; the D gene is possibly TRBD1 (6 bases). This CDR3 region has 16 residues. The germline gives CDR1 SGHDN, CDR2 FVKESK. Deletions cut 7 bases from V and 7 bases from J, with 20 bases between.

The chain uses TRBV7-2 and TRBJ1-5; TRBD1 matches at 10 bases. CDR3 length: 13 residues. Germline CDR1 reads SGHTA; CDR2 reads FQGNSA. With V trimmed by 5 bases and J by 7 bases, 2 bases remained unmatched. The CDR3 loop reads CASSRDRGQPQHF. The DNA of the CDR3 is TGTGCCAGCAGCCGGGACAGGGGACAGCCCCAGCATTTT.

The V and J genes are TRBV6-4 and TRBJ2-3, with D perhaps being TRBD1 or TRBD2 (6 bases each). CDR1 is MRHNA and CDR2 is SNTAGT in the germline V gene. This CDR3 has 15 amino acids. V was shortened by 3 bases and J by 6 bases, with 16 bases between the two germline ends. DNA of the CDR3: TGTGCCAGCAGTGAATCCGGGGGCCCGCGGGATACGCAGTATTTT. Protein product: CASSESGGPRDTQYF.

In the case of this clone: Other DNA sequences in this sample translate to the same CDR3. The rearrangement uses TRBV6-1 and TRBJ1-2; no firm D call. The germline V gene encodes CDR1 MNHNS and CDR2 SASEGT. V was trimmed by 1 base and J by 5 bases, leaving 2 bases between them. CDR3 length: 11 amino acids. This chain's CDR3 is CASSEVYGYTF. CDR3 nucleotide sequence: TGTGCCAGCAGTGAAGTGTATGGCTACACCTTC.

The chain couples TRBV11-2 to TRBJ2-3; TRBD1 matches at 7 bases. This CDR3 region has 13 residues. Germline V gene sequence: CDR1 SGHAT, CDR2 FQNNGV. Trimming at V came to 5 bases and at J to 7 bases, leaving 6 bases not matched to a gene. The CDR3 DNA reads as TGTGCCAGCAGCCCCCAGACAGGGAATACGCAGTATTTT. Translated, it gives CASSPQTGNTQYF. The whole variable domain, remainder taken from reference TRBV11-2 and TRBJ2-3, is EAGVAQSPRYKIIEKRQSVAFWCNPISGHATLYWYQQILGQGPKLLIQFQNNGVVDDSQLPKDRFSAERLKGVDSTLKIQPAKLEDSAVYLCASSPQTGNTQYFGPGTRLTVL.